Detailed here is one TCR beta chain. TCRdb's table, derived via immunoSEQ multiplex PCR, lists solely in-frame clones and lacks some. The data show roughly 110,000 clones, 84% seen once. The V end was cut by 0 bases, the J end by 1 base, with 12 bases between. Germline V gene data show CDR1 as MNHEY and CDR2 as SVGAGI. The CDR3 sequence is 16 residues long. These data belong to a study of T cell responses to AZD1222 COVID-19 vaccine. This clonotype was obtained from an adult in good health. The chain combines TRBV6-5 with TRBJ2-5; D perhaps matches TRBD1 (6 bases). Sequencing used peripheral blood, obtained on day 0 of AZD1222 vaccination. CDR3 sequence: CASSYSAGAPQETQYF. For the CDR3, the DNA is TGTGCCAGCAGTTACTCTGCAGGGGCCCCCCAAGAGACCCAGTACTTC.